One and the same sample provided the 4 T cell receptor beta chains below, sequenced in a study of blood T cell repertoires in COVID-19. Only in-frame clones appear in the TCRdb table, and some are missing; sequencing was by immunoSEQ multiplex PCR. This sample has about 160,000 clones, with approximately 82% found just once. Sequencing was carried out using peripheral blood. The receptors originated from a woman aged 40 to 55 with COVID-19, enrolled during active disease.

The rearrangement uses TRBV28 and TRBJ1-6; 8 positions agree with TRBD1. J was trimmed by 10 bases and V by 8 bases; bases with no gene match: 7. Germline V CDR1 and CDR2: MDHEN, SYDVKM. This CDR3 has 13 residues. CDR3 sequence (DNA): TGTGCCAGCTCTGCGACAGGGGCCTCACCCCTCCACTTT. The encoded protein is CASSATGASPLHF.

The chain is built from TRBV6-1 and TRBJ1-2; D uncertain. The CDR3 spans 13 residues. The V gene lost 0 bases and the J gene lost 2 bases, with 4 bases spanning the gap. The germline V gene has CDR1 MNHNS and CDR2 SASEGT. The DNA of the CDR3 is TGTGCCAGCAGTGAAGCTGAGAACTATGGCTACACCTTC. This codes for CASSEAENYGYTF.

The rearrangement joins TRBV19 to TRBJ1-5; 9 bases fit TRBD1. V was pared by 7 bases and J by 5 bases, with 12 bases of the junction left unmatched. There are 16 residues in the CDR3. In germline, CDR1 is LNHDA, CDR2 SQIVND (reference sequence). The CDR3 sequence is CASTLLGGQGYQPQHF. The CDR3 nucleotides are TGTGCCAGTACCCTTTTGGGGGGACAGGGTTATCAGCCCCAGCATTTT.

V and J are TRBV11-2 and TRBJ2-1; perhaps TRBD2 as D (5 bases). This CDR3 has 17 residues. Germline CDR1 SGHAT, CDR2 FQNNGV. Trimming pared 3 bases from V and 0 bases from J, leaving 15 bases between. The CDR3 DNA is TGTGCCAGCAGCTTTCGGGGTTCCCGTGGCTCCTACAATGAGCAGTTCTTC. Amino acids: CASSFRGSRGSYNEQFF.